The 8 T cell receptor beta chains below were found in one sample sequenced in a study of T cells in Graves' hyperthyroidism and ophthalmopathy. The investigators amplified TCR beta CDR3 regions from RNA transcripts. The study used the HTBI primer set for a first-round RT-PCR of the TCR CDR3. TCRdb ran MiXCR on the multiplex PCR reads and lists one entry per CDR3 protein. The profile shows roughly 500,000 distinct CDR3 sequences, around 43% of them singletons. The sequencing input was peripheral blood or thyroid tissue (not recorded which). These receptors all come from an adult woman with Graves' disease, either hyperthyroidism or ophthalmopathy (not recorded which).

V and J are TRBV29-1 and TRBJ2-7; a weak D match, TRBD1 (6 bases). Germline values: CDR1 SQVTM, CDR2 ANQGSEA. Trimming removed 8 bases at V and 2 bases at J, with 19 bases between. CDR3 length: 14 residues. CDR3 DNA: TGCAGCCGAAAATTGGGGGCTGGGGCCTACGAGCAGTACTTC. As protein: CSRKLGAGAYEQYF.

The rearrangement links TRBV2 to TRBJ2-7; TRBD2 matches 7 bases. The V gene end was trimmed by 6 bases and the J gene end by 3 bases; junction bases not matched to a gene: 5. The length of the CDR3 is 13 residues. The germline gives CDR1 SNHLY, CDR2 FYNNEI. CDR3 sequence: CASRAGARYEQYF. The CDR3 DNA reads as TGTGCCAGCAGGGCGGGAGCGCGCTACGAGCAGTACTTC.

The chain combines TRBV7-9 with TRBJ2-5, with 9 bases lining up with TRBD2. With 5 bases clipped from V and 1 base from J, the junction kept 8 bases outside the gene matches. Germline loops: CDR1 SEHNR, CDR2 FQNEAQ (reference sequence). CDR3 length equals 16 residues. Here the CDR3 DNA reads TGTGCCAGCAGCGATCCGGGACTAGCCAGCCAAGAGACCCAGTACTTC. The encoded protein is CASSDPGLASQETQYF.

This rearrangement joins TRBV29-1 to TRBJ1-1; D is unresolved. V was pared by 8 bases and J by 1 base, with 11 bases between. The CDR3 length is 12 residues. Looked up from germline, CDR1 is SQVTM and CDR2 is ANQGSEA. The chain's CDR3 is CSREDQNTEAFF. The CDR3, as DNA: TGCAGCAGGGAGGACCAGAACACTGAAGCTTTCTTT.

As concerns this clonotype: A read error may account for a junction end that differs from germline. The chain carries TRBV7-2 and TRBJ1-3; no reliable D call. The CDR3 runs 16 residues. The germline gives CDR1 SGHTA, CDR2 FQGNSA. CDR3 residues: CASSLAGRLSGNTIYF. The CDR3 DNA follows: TGCGCCAGCAGCTTAGCAGGACGGCTCTCTGGAAACACCATATATTTT.

Written as DNA, the CDR3 is TGTGCCAGTAGTATGCCGGCAGATGGAGAGACCCAGTACTTC. Its translation is CASSMPADGETQYF. The chain recombines TRBV24-1 with TRBJ2-5; D call uncertain. The CDR3 is made up of 14 amino acids. CDR1 is KGHDR and CDR2 is SFDVKD in the germline V gene. V lost 11 bases and J lost 4, with 19 bases in between.

V gene TRBV10-3 combines with J gene TRBJ1-3; TRBD1 matches at 9 bases. Germline trimming cut 3 bases from V and 7 bases from J; bases unmatched to any gene: 7. The germline CDR1 and CDR2 sequences are ENHRY and SYGVKD. The CDR3 covers 15 residues. In nucleotides, the CDR3 is TGTGCCATCAGTGATGTGAGGACAGGGGATAACACCATATATTTT. Translating gives CAISDVRTGDNTIYF.

This clonotype was seen repeatedly, ten times or more. CDR3 in DNA: TGTGCCAGCAGCTTGACTCCCATATCGACCTACGAGCAGTACTTC. It is translated as CASSLTPISTYEQYF. V gene TRBV7-2 combines with J gene TRBJ2-7; the D is unclear. In germline, CDR1 is SGHTA, CDR2 FQGNSA. The CDR3 is made up of 15 amino acids. V shed 3 bases and J shed 2 bases, with 14 bases lying between them. Together with reference TRBV7-2 and TRBJ2-7, the CDR3 gives the full variable domain: GAGVSQSPSNKVTEKGKDVELRCDPISGHTALYWYRQSLGQGLEFLIYFQGNSAPDKSGLPSDRFSAERTGGSVSTLTIQRTQQEDSAVYLCASSLTPISTYEQYFGPGTRLTVT.